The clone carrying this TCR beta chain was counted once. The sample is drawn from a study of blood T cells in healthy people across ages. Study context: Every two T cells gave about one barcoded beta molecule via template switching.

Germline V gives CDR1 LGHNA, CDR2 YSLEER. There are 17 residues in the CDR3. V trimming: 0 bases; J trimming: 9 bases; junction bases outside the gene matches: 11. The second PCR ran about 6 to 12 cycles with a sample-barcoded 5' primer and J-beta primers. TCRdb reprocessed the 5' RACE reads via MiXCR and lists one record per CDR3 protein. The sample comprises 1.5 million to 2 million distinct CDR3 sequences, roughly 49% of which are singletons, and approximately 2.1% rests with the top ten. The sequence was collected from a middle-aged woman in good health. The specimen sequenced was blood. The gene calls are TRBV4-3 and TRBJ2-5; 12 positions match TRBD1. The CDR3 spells CASSQEAGTGGRKAQYF. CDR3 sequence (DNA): TGCGCCAGCAGCCAAGAAGCCGGGACAGGGGGCAGGAAGGCCCAGTACTTC.